The 28 T cell receptor beta chains given below trace back to one sample, sequenced in a study of post-analysis software for immune sequencing data. Study-wide results and limits: Among roughly 5 TRBV segments more frequent in patients than controls were TRBV5-6, TRBV5-1 and TRBV20-1.

The authors incorporated unique molecular identifiers into the TCR beta cDNA libraries. Each CDR3 protein gets one entry after TCRdb re-called the PCR reads with MiXCR. Of a few hundred thousand distinct CDR3 sequences in the sample, under 40% were seen once. Antigens of these TCRs are unknown. The sample consisted of blood. The source of these receptors is a girl aged 2 to 17 with multiple sclerosis.

There are a few counts of this clonotype. The V and J genes are TRBV10-3 and TRBJ1-4; TRBD1 is a possible D gene (6 bases). CDR1 ENHRY and CDR2 SYGVKD come from the germline V gene. Trimming stripped 7 bases from V and 5 bases from J, with 11 bases between. The CDR3 extends over 13 amino acids. CDR3 region: CAITDSKNEKLFF. The CDR3 nucleotides are TGTGCCATCACGGACAGCAAAAATGAAAAACTGTTTTTT.

Worth noting for this clonotype: Sequence at one end of the junction differs from germline and may be a read error. This sequence joins TRBV20-1 and TRBJ2-2, with TRBD2 matching 8 bases. Germline-derived CDR1 and CDR2 are DFQATT and SNEGSKA (reference sequence). The CDR3 is made up of 16 amino acids. CDR3 loop: CSARDRGGATTGEPFF. Written as DNA, the CDR3 is TGCAGTGCTAGAGATCGGGGGGGCGCGACCACCGGGGAGCCGTTTTTT.

Only a few counts were recorded for this clonotype. The chain links TRBV7-2 to TRBJ2-5; D is unresolved. Germline V gene lookup returns CDR1 SGHTA and CDR2 FQGNSA. This CDR3 has 13 amino acids. V was clipped by 5 bases and J by 1 base, with 8 bases between them. CDR3 bases: TGTGCCAGCAGCCCCGACGGCCAAGAGACCCAGTACTTC. Translated, it gives CASSPDGQETQYF.

This clonotype was observed a handful of times. The chain employs TRBV9 and TRBJ2-3; TRBD1 agrees at 9 bases. Trimming cost V 3 bases and J 6 bases; bases outside gene matches: 5. The CDR3 is 14 residues long. Germline values: CDR1 SGDLS, CDR2 YYNGEE. The CDR3 protein is CASSGDREADTQYF. For the CDR3, the DNA is TGTGCCAGCAGCGGGGACAGGGAGGCGGATACGCAGTATTTT. Drawing the rest from reference TRBV9 and TRBJ2-3, the complete variable domain is DSGVTQTPKHLITATGQRVTLRCSPRSGDLSVYWYQQSLDQGLQFLIQYYNGEERAKGNILERFSAQQFPDLHSELNLSSLELGDSALYFCASSGDREADTQYFGPGTRLTVL.

This chain joins TRBV6-1 and TRBJ1-1, with 7 bases aligning to TRBD1. The CDR3 spans 14 residues. Trimming at V came to 4 bases and at J to 4 bases, leaving 6 bases not matched to a gene. Germline CDR1 MNHNS, CDR2 SASEGT. DNA of the CDR3: TGTGCCAGCAGTGGACCGGGACAGAGCACTGAAGCTTTCTTT. Translating it yields CASSGPGQSTEAFF.

This rearrangement joins TRBV20-1 to TRBJ1-2; the match to TRBD1 covers 10 bases. V gave up 4 bases and J gave up 6 bases; unmatched junction bases: 8. The CDR3 runs to 14 residues. Germline CDR1 DFQATT, CDR2 SNEGSKA (reference sequence). CDR3 sequence: CSANPLGTGDGYTF. The CDR3 DNA is TGCAGTGCTAACCCCTTAGGGACAGGGGATGGCTACACCTTC.

The gene calls are TRBV27 and TRBJ2-1; 8 bases agree with TRBD2. Germline-derived CDR1 and CDR2 are MNHEY and SMNVEV (reference sequence). The CDR3 has 16 residues. Trimming at V came to 5 bases and at J to 5 bases, leaving 11 bases not matched to a gene. The CDR3 loop is CASSTSGTSVHNEQFF. Written as DNA, the CDR3 is TGTGCCAGCAGTACATCCGGGACTAGTGTTCACAATGAGCAGTTCTTC.

This chain joins TRBV12-3 or TRBV12-4 and TRBJ1-1; possibly TRBD1 for D (5 bases). The CDR3 has 15 residues. Deletions cut 3 bases from V and 6 bases from J, with 17 bases between. CDR3 region: CASSFGARGIAEAFF. Here the CDR3 DNA reads TGTGCCAGCAGTTTCGGGGCCCGGGGGATAGCTGAAGCTTTCTTT.

This clonotype has just a few counts. This chain connects TRBV6-5 to TRBJ1-4; 8 bases map to TRBD1. The J segment lost 8 bases and the V segment lost 5 bases, leaving 7 bases of the junction unmatched. The CDR3 has 14 amino acids. Germline V gene data show CDR1 as MNHEY and CDR2 as SVGAGI. This CDR3 is CASSEGQGSEKLFF. CDR3 nucleotide sequence: TGTGCCAGCAGTGAAGGACAGGGAAGCGAAAAACTGTTTTTT.

This sequence joins TRBV6-6 and TRBJ2-5; D ambiguous. CDR1 MNHNY and CDR2 SVGAGI come from the germline V gene (reference sequence). The CDR3 loop spans 11 amino acids. V lost 8 bases to trimming and J lost 5 bases, with 9 bases between them. The CDR3 region has the DNA TGTGCCAGCCATTCTCAGGAGACCCAGTACTTC. This gives the protein CASHSQETQYF.

The gene calls are TRBV5-1 and TRBJ2-4, with 7 bases lining up with TRBD1. V lost 5 bases and J lost 0; bases outside the gene matches: 14. This CDR3 contains 18 residues. Germline CDR1 SGHRS, CDR2 YFSETQ. CDR3 protein: CASSRQGGDAVAKNIQYF. CDR3 bases: TGCGCCAGCAGTCGACAGGGCGGAGACGCTGTAGCCAAAAACATTCAGTACTTC.

This clonotype was picked up a small number of times. This sequence joins TRBV7-2 and TRBJ1-1; the D gene is possibly TRBD1 (6 bases). V lost 8 bases, J lost 9 bases, and 16 bases lay in between. There are 12 residues in the CDR3. CDR1 SGHTA and CDR2 FQGNSA come from the germline V gene. CDR3 residues: CASSLPDRKAFF. CDR3 DNA sequence: TGTGCCAGCTCCCTGCCAGACAGGAAAGCTTTCTTT.

There are a few counts of this clonotype. The chain couples TRBV3-1 to TRBJ2-7, with D possibly TRBD2 on 5 matching bases. The CDR3 contains 16 residues. Germline V CDR1 and CDR2: LGHDT, YNNKEL (reference sequence). The V end lost 3 bases, the J end lost 5 bases, and 20 bases lay between the germline ends. CDR3 DNA sequence: TGTGCCAGCAGCCAGCCTCGTGGACCGACTATGCACGAGCAGTACTTC. Protein: CASSQPRGPTMHEQYF.

The chain links TRBV5-1 to TRBJ2-6; TRBD1 matches 9 bases. The CDR3 runs 18 residues. In germline, CDR1 is SGHRS, CDR2 YFSETQ. V shed 4 bases, J shed 0 bases, and the junction held 8 bases outside the gene matches. CDR3: CASSLTGTGSSGANVLTF. CDR3 bases: TGCGCCAGCAGCCTTACCGGGACAGGGAGCTCTGGGGCCAACGTCCTGACTTTC. The full variable domain, with the rest looked up from reference TRBV5-1 and TRBJ2-6, is KAGVTQTPRYLIKTRGQQVTLSCSPISGHRSVSWYQQTPGQGLQFLFEYFSETQRNKGNFPGRFSGRQFSNSRSEMNVSTLELGDSALYLCASSLTGTGSSGANVLTFGAGSRLTVL.

V is TRBV12-3 or TRBV12-4 and J is TRBJ2-3, with D perhaps TRBD2 (5 bases). The CDR3 spans 14 residues. Trimming took 6 bases from V and 11 from J, leaving 21 bases between them. In DNA, the CDR3 is TGTGCCAGCAGCAGCGCAGAGGGCACAGATGTGCAGTATTTT. Protein: CASSSAEGTDVQYF.

This sequence joins TRBV12-3 or TRBV12-4 and TRBJ1-1; D is possibly TRBD1 (5 bases). CDR3 size: 15 residues. Trimming took 5 bases from V and 0 from J, leaving 13 bases between them. The CDR3, as DNA: TGTGCCAGCAGTCCCCCCAGAGGGGTGAACACTGAAGCTTTCTTT. Translation gives CASSPPRGVNTEAFF.

The genes are TRBV20-1 and TRBJ2-4; a possible D gene is TRBD1 (6 bases). Trimming cost V 5 bases and J 10 bases, with 12 bases left between them. Germline-derived CDR1 and CDR2 are DFQATT and SNEGSKA (reference sequence). This CDR3 is 11 amino acids long. CDR3 sequence reads: CSAGNREIQYF. In DNA form, the CDR3 reads TGCAGTGCTGGAAACAGGGAGATTCAGTACTTC.

CDR3 amino acids: CASSLSGQGGGYTF. Written as DNA, the CDR3 is TGTGCCAGCAGCTTAAGTGGACAGGGTGGTGGCTACACCTTC. The chain is built from TRBV7-3 and TRBJ1-2; 8 nucleotides align to TRBD1. CDR3 length equals 14 residues. The ends lost 1 base at V and 7 bases at J; junction bases unmatched: 5. Germline V CDR1 and CDR2: SGHTA, FQGTGA.

This chain uses TRBV6-1 with TRBJ2-7; D is uncertain. The V gene lost 7 bases and the J gene lost 0 bases, with 16 bases spanning the gap. CDR3 length equals 15 residues. Germline values: CDR1 MNHNS, CDR2 SASEGT. The CDR3 nucleotides read TGTGCCAGCATGACCCACCTACCTCTCTCCTACGAGCAGTACTTC. Protein: CASMTHLPLSYEQYF.

This clonotype was seen a few times. V is TRBV11-3 and J is TRBJ2-7; D may match TRBD1 or TRBD2 (5 bases each). Trimming left V 5 bases short and J 0 bases short, with 11 bases between. This CDR3 contains 14 residues. Per germline, CDR1 SGHNT and CDR2 YENEEA. CDR3 residues: CASSPRDGSYEQYF. The CDR3, as DNA: TGTGCCAGCAGCCCCCGGGACGGCTCCTACGAGCAGTACTTC.

This clonotype turned up a few times. The V and J genes are TRBV20-1 and TRBJ2-3, with D perhaps matching TRBD1 (6 bases). V was cut by 1 base and J by 4 bases, with 21 bases left in between. The germline CDR1 and CDR2 sequences are DFQATT and SNEGSKA (reference sequence). The CDR3 is made up of 17 amino acids. CDR3 sequence (DNA): TGCAGTGCTAGAGGAAGATGGGGGAAGACAGGAGCAGATACGCAGTATTTT. Amino acid sequence: CSARGRWGKTGADTQYF.

This clonotype was recorded a few times. The CDR3 spells CASSQPRGGGEETQYF. The CDR3 coding sequence is TGTGCCAGCAGTCAACCCCGGGGGGGCGGTGAGGAGACCCAGTACTTC. The genes are TRBV6-5 and TRBJ2-5, with 8 bases matching TRBD2. Germline V lookup: CDR1 MNHEY, CDR2 SVGAGI. The ends lost 5 bases at V and 5 bases at J; junction bases unmatched: 13. The CDR3 has 16 amino acids.

This clonotype was recorded only once. The V gene is TRBV10-3, the J gene TRBJ2-5; D is ambiguous. The V gene's germline CDR1 is ENHRY and CDR2 SYGVKD. The CDR3 extends over 16 amino acids. Trimming removed 0 bases from V and 1 base from J, with 12 bases in between. CDR3: CAISESGSALQETQYF. Here the CDR3 DNA reads TGTGCCATCAGTGAGTCGGGGTCGGCGCTCCAAGAGACCCAGTACTTC.

The chain couples TRBV2 to TRBJ2-5; 14 bases are a match to TRBD2. Looked up from germline, CDR1 is SNHLY and CDR2 is FYNNEI. The V and J ends lost 6 bases and 4 bases, in that order; junction bases with no gene match: 7. The CDR3 spans 16 residues. In DNA form, the CDR3 reads TGTGCCAGCAGCCCCTTGGGACTAGCGGGGGCAGAGACCCAGTACTTC. It is translated as CASSPLGLAGAETQYF.

A few counts support this clonotype. CDR3 sequence: CASSHRPGLAGGDTQYF. The DNA of the CDR3 is TGCGCCAGCAGCCATCGACCGGGACTAGCGGGGGGAGATACGCAGTATTTT. The gene calls are TRBV4-1 and TRBJ2-3, with TRBD2 matching 15 bases. Per the germline V gene, CDR1 is MGHRA and CDR2 is YSYEKL. This CDR3 is built from 17 residues. The trim removed 3 bases at V and 5 bases at J, leaving 6 bases unmatched.

This clonotype was observed a handful of times. The rearrangement uses TRBV5-1 and TRBJ2-3; D not certain. The germline gives CDR1 SGHRS, CDR2 YFSETQ. The V and J ends lost 4 bases and 5 bases respectively, with 11 bases between them. CDR3 length: 13 amino acids. The CDR3 spells CASSPPTEDTQYF. As DNA, the CDR3 is TGCGCCAGCAGCCCCCCCACAGAAGATACGCAGTATTTT.

The V and J genes are TRBV11-2 and TRBJ2-5; D is uncertain. Per the germline V gene, CDR1 is SGHAT and CDR2 is FQNNGV. The CDR3 sequence is 15 residues long. V lost 5 bases and J lost 0, with 13 bases in between. The CDR3 DNA follows: TGTGCCAGCAGCGGGTTGGCGGAGTACCAAGAGACCCAGTACTTC. Translation gives CASSGLAEYQETQYF.

This clonotype has just a few counts. V is TRBV6-5 and J is TRBJ1-6; 9 nucleotides match TRBD1. With 8 bases clipped from V and 10 bases from J, the junction kept 9 bases outside the gene matches. Per germline, CDR1 MNHEY and CDR2 SVGAGI. This CDR3 region has 14 residues. CDR3 nucleotides: TGTGCCAGCTCTCGGGACAGGGTGATATCACCCCTCCACTTT. This codes for CASSRDRVISPLHF.